This T cell receptor (beta chain) is from a study of blood T cells in healthy people across ages. J gave up 6 bases and V 2 bases, and 6 bases lay outside the gene matches. The CDR3 consists of 15 residues. Germline assignment: CDR1 SGHTA and CDR2 FQGNSA. It was with a sample-barcoded 5' primer and a J-beta primer mix that a second PCR of about 6 to 12 cycles was run. TCRdb independently ran MiXCR on the 5' RACE reads; one entry per CDR3 protein. The top ten clones hold around 15% of a sample with roughly 900,000 distinct CDR3 sequences, about 28% of them seen once. This clonotype has at least ten counts.

The clonotype comes from a woman older than 75 in good health. The chain links TRBV7-2 to TRBJ2-3, with 9 bases that match TRBD2. Sequencing used blood. CDR3 sequence: CASSLSLAGRDTQYF. The DNA of the CDR3 is TGTGCCAGCAGCTTATCCCTAGCGGGGAGGGATACGCAGTATTTT. Looking up the rest from reference TRBV7-2 and TRBJ2-3 gives the full variable domain: GAGVSQSPSNKVTEKGKDVELRCDPISGHTALYWYRQSLGQGLEFLIYFQGNSAPDKSGLPSDRFSAERTGGSVSTLTIQRTQQEDSAVYLCASSLSLAGRDTQYFGPGTRLTVL.